This passage covers 11 T cell receptor beta chains from one sample sequenced in a study of shared clonotypes between healthy human individuals. Only in-frame clones appear in the TCRdb table, and some are missing; sequencing was by immunoSEQ multiplex PCR. The sample has some 2.1 million clones; less than 95% are singletons. Naive CD8 populations comprised CD45RO-negative cells positively selected for CCR7, excluding terminally differentiated effector memory CD45RA+ cells. Sequencing was performed on naive CD8+ T cells sorted from blood. Receptors were obtained from a man aged 18 to 30 in good health.

The table lists this clone with a count of one. The chain has TRBV6-6 and TRBJ2-7, with 7 bases that match TRBD1. Trimming removed 7 bases from V and 0 bases from J; junction bases left unmatched: 3. This CDR3 has 13 residues. From germline, CDR1 is MNHNY and CDR2 SVGAGI (reference sequence). The CDR3 nucleotides are TGTGCCAGCATCCCAGGGGGCTCCTACGAGCAGTACTTC. Translation: CASIPGGSYEQYF.

J is TRBJ1-1 and V is TRBV27; D not certain. This CDR3 region has 12 residues. The germline gives CDR1 MNHEY, CDR2 SMNVEV (reference sequence). V shed 5 bases and J shed 11 bases, with 15 bases lying between them. CDR3 DNA: TGTGCCAGCAGTACCCACGGTCGAGGGGCTTTCTTT. It translates to CASSTHGRGAFF.

On this clone: Other DNA sequences in this sample translate to the same CDR3. This chain links TRBV9 with TRBJ2-2, with D uncertain. CDR3 length: 12 residues. CDR1 is SGDLS and CDR2 is YYNGEE in the germline V gene. Trimming took 4 bases from V and 1 from J, leaving 2 bases between them. DNA of the CDR3: TGTGCCAGCAGCTTGAACACCGGGGAGCTGTTTTTT. Encoded protein: CASSLNTGELFF. The variable domain in full, completed from reference TRBV9 and TRBJ2-2, reads DSGVTQTPKHLITATGQRVTLRCSPRSGDLSVYWYQQSLDQGLQFLIQYYNGEERAKGNILERFSAQQFPDLHSELNLSSLELGDSALYFCASSLNTGELFFGEGSRLTVL.

V and J are TRBV6-1 and TRBJ1-1; weak D call: TRBD1 (6 bases). There are 12 residues in the CDR3. Germline CDR1 MNHNS, CDR2 SASEGT. V was clipped by 2 bases and J by 11 bases, with 12 bases between them. CDR3 protein: CASSEFAGDAFF. The CDR3 DNA sequence: TGTGCCAGCAGTGAATTTGCAGGGGATGCTTTCTTT.

The V call is TRBV28, the J call TRBJ2-7, with D possibly TRBD2 on 6 matching bases. CDR3 size: 14 residues. V lost 3 bases to trimming and J lost 3 bases, with 12 bases between them. The germline V gene encodes CDR1 MDHEN and CDR2 SYDVKM. CDR3 nucleotides: TGTGCCAGCAGTTTCGGGCCGGGGGTCTACGAGCAGTACTTC. Encoded protein: CASSFGPGVYEQYF.

To note about this clone: The sample carries other DNA sequences with the same CDR3. The gene calls are TRBV13 and TRBJ2-7; D call uncertain. Between the trimmed V and J ends, which lost 4 bases and 4 bases, there was a span of 11 bases. Looked up from germline, CDR1 is PRHDT and CDR2 is FYEKMQ (reference sequence). The CDR3 covers 13 residues. The CDR3, as DNA: TGTGCCAGCAGCTCGGGTAGGGTATACGAGCAGTACTTC. Translating it yields CASSSGRVYEQYF.

The V and J genes are TRBV4-3 and TRBJ1-3; no firm D call. The ends were cut back, 0 bases at V and 0 bases at J, with 9 bases in the middle. This CDR3 region has 16 residues. From germline, CDR1 is LGHNA and CDR2 YSLEER. This CDR3 reads CASSQEENFSGNTIYF. CDR3 in DNA: TGCGCCAGCAGCCAAGAGGAGAATTTCTCTGGAAACACCATATATTTT.

The chain combines TRBV5-3 with TRBJ1-2, with 9 bases matching TRBD1. TRBV5-3 is classed as an ORF, of uncertain function. J lost 0 bases, V lost 5 bases, and 14 bases had no gene match. The CDR3 totals 18 residues. CDR3 in DNA: TGTGCCAGAAGACCGACACAGGGGGCCGCATTAGCTAACTATGGCTACACCTTC. It codes for CARRPTQGAALANYGYTF.

The chain carries TRBV5-1 and TRBJ2-1, with a possible D match to TRBD2 (5 bases). This CDR3 has 16 residues. Germline CDR1 SGHRS, CDR2 YFSETQ. Trimming cost V 1 base and J 0 bases, with 11 bases left between them. CDR3 in amino acids: CASSLSGRASYNEQFF. The CDR3 nucleotides read TGCGCCAGCAGCTTGTCTGGGCGGGCCTCCTACAATGAGCAGTTCTTC.

This clone was seen more than once but under ten times. The V and J genes are TRBV18 and TRBJ2-6; possibly TRBD1 for D (5 bases). The CDR3 has 19 residues. V shed 1 base and J shed 0 bases, with 16 bases lying between them. The V gene's germline CDR1 is KGHSH and CDR2 LQKENI. CDR3 protein: CASSPLPQAPFSGANVLTF. Written as DNA, the CDR3 is TGTGCCAGCTCACCACTTCCACAGGCGCCCTTCTCTGGGGCCAACGTCCTGACTTTC.

J is TRBJ1-6 and V is TRBV5-4; D unclear. The CDR3 length is 12 residues. Germline loops: CDR1 SGHNT, CDR2 YYREEE (reference sequence). V was trimmed by 4 bases and J by 12 bases, leaving 11 bases between them. This CDR3 is CASSVTRGPLHF. The CDR3 DNA reads TGTGCCAGCAGCGTGACCCGGGGACCCCTCCACTTT. Full variable domain (outside the CDR3, taken from reference TRBV5-4 and TRBJ1-6): ETGVTQSPTHLIKTRGQQVTLRCSSQSGHNTVSWYQQALGQGPQFIFQYYREEENGRGNFPPRFSGLQFPNYSSELNVNALELDDSALYLCASSVTRGPLHFGNGTRLTVT.